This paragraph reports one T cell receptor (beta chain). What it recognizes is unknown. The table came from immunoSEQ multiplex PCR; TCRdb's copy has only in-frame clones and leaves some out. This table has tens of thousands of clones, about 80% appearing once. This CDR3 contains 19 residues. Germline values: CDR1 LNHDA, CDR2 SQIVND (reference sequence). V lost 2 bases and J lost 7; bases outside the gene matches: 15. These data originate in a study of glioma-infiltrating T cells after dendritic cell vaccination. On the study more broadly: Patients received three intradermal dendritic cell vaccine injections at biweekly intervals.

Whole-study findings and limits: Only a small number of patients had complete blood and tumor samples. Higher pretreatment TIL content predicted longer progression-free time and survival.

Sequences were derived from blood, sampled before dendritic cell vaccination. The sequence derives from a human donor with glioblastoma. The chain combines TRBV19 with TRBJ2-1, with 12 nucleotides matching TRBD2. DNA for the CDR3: TGTGCCAGTAGTATATTCCCTAGCGGGGGGGCTCTTAGGAGGAATGAGCAGTTCTTC. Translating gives CASSIFPSGGALRRNEQFF.